This TCR beta chain came from a study of blood T cell repertoires in COVID-19. About the research overall: Samples taken during acute and convalescent COVID-19 were collected in the United States, Italy and Spain. In each case, the material was cDNA or gDNA derived from T cells, B-cell-depleted T cells, or PBMCs.

Between the trimmed V and J ends, which lost 7 bases and 8 bases, there was a span of 16 bases. The CDR3 is 12 amino acids. Germline assignment: CDR1 SGHDT and CDR2 YYEEEE. Per the study methods: Amplification of reference gene primers was used by the study to estimate nucleated cell counts. Some clones are missing from TCRdb's copy, which holds only in-frame ones; the method was immunoSEQ multiplex PCR. That table gives V, J and clone size, and the DNA gave D and trimming. The sample holds 360,000 or so clones, roughly 90% seen once. This clone appeared once. The TCR sequence derives from a woman aged 25-40 years who had been exposed to COVID-19. The V gene is TRBV5-6, the J gene TRBJ2-7; D perhaps matches TRBD2 (5 bases). What was sequenced was PBMCs or T cells enriched from blood (not recorded which). CDR3 region: CASGQSLEKQYF. The CDR3 DNA reads TGTGCCAGCGGCCAATCACTAGAGAAGCAGTACTTC.